A selection of T cell receptor beta chains follows, all from one sample in a study of cytomegalovirus exposure and HLA in healthy donors. The table came from immunoSEQ multiplex PCR; TCRdb's copy has only in-frame clones and leaves some out. The listing records approximately 120,000 clones. Sequenced material: PBMCs. These receptors were taken from a man aged 25 to 40 in good health and CMV-seronegative. CDR3s leave out the opening cysteine and the closing phenylalanine or tryptophan.

TRBV7-2	TRBJ1-1	ASSPGHLNTEAF
TRBV10-3	TRBJ1-4	AISEEGAGNEKLF
TRBV5-8	TRBJ2-7	ASIGSGTRLAYEQY
TRBV6-6	TRBJ2-3	ASTSPLAGGTDTQY
TRBV5-1	TRBJ2-7	ASSVSGRAYEQY
TRBV28	TRBJ1-1	ASTTTPGTGGSTEAF
TRBV7-9	TRBJ2-5	ASSPRETGTETQY
TRBV28	TRBJ2-7	ASSFLDRSSYEQY
TRBV19	TRBJ2-1	ASSEQGQGEQF
TRBV10-3	TRBJ2-1	AIGGRDLSYNEQF
TRBV5-6	TRBJ1-4	ASRIGADRDEKLF
TRBV9	TRBJ2-1	ASSVGGGPRTNEQF
TRBV11-1	TRBJ2-2	ASSSRGTGFAGELF
TRBV2	TRBJ2-1	ASRERDLLYNEQF
TRBV10-1	TRBJ2-7	ASSVQDRGRDEQY
TRBV28	TRBJ1-1	ASSLGTGGLITEAF
TRBV28	TRBJ2-7	ASSLSTGRGYEQY
TRBV9	TRBJ2-7	ASSPGTATYEQY
TRBV4-1	TRBJ2-1	ASSRQGTYNEQF
TRBV19	TRBJ2-5	ASSQTSGGETQY
TRBV7-2	TRBJ2-1	ASSLDIRNSNEQF
TRBV28	TRBJ1-1	ASSLGTGGTEAF
TRBV6-1	TRBJ1-1	ASSVGTPRVDTEAF
TRBV27	TRBJ1-2	ASSGGGSGYT
TRBV10-1	TRBJ2-2	ASSGQGANTGELF
TRBV28	TRBJ1-6	ASSLSPYRQGRPPLH
TRBV19	TRBJ2-1	ASSIRLAGGPLYNEQF
TRBV27	TRBJ1-2	ASSLSMGGVRGYT
TRBV4-1	TRBJ1-1	ASSWTGPNTEAF
TRBV27	TRBJ2-7	ASSKRLAESYEQY
TRBV10-3	TRBJ2-3	AISEVAGGGRKQY
TRBV28	TRBJ1-1	ASSFSGVVRRFTEAF
TRBV5-1	TRBJ1-1	ASSLLQDDTEAF
TRBV6-5	TRBJ1-4	ASSIDRRTNEKLF
TRBV10-3	TRBJ1-2	AINRGGYGYT
TRBV6-5	TRBJ1-5	ASSYGGVGQPQH
TRBV29-1	TRBJ2-7	SLHESTSIRQGEDEQY
TRBV7-3	NA	ASSLHRGTGELF
TRBV7-6	TRBJ1-4	ASQTGNHEKLF
TRBV6-1	TRBJ1-1	ASSRDRGRTEAF
TRBV10-2	TRBJ2-7	ASSERGLAEQY
TRBV5-1	TRBJ1-2	ASSLEWGQRT
TRBV13	TRBJ1-1	ASSLSRGEGTEAF
TRBV2	TRBJ2-1	ASSDPQIAGGGYNEQF
TRBV5-4	TRBJ1-3	ASSFGGGNTIY
TRBV10-3	TRBJ2-7	AISPAGSHEQY
TRBV5-1	TRBJ1-6	ASRQINSPLH
TRBV5-6	TRBJ1-1	ASSFYGQGATEAF
TRBV19	TRBJ1-1	ASSIWAGLNTEAF
TRBV10-2	TRBJ2-7	ASSAGGWEQY
TRBV5-1	TRBJ2-5	ASSLLSGAQETQY
TRBV6-1	TRBJ2-7	ASSERQGRLSEQY
TRBV5-1	TRBJ2-7	ASSFFSGRGEQY
TRBV4-3	TRBJ1-2	ASSQGGGEGYT
TRBV28	TRBJ2-7	ASSLRTGYDEQY
TRBV27	TRBJ1-2	ASSRSTGGLRGYT
TRBV14	TRBJ1-1	ASVGDRQDGHGNTEAF
TRBV5-6	NA	ASSFLGIEQY
TRBV6-1	TRBJ1-3	ASSDPGRGWGGNTIY
TRBV18	TRBJ2-2	ASSSSAATGELF